One sample yielded the 2 T cell receptor beta chains listed below, sequenced in a study of graft-versus-host responses after intestinal transplantation. Their antigens are not known. Sequenced by immunoSEQ multiplex PCR; TCRdb stores in-frame clones only, minus some. The table shows about 82,000 clones, with approximately 90% occurring only once. The source was unstimulated CD4+ T cells sorted from spleen or lymph node cells, collected before transplant. The receptor set was obtained from a human donor who was the organ donor for an intestinal transplant.

This rearrangement joins TRBV11-3 to TRBJ2-7, with 7 bases identical to TRBD2. Per the germline V gene, CDR1 is SGHNT and CDR2 is YENEEA. V trimming: 5 bases; J trimming: 5 bases; junction bases outside the gene matches: 18. The CDR3 is 17 residues long. The CDR3 is CASSPYPRDYPLHEQYF. In DNA form, the CDR3 reads TGTGCCAGCAGCCCTTACCCCCGGGACTACCCTCTCCACGAGCAGTACTTC.

The V call is TRBV19, the J call TRBJ1-2; 7 bases are a match to TRBD1. Germline V gene sequence: CDR1 LNHDA, CDR2 SQIVND (reference sequence). The CDR3 covers 14 residues. The trim removed 5 bases at V and 4 bases at J, leaving 7 bases unmatched. In DNA form, the CDR3 reads TGTGCCAGTAGTGGGTGGACAGGCACCTATGGCTACACCTTC. Translating it yields CASSGWTGTYGYTF.